The T cell receptor beta chain under discussion was sequenced for a study of blood T cell repertoires in COVID-19. Overall study: T cells, B-cell-depleted T cells, or PBMCs provided the cDNA or gDNA that served as material.

This CDR3 is built from 14 residues. Trimming took 8 bases from V and 0 from J, leaving 14 bases between them. The germline CDR1 and CDR2 sequences are LGHDT and YNNKEL (reference sequence). Sequencing used immunoSEQ multiplex PCR; TCRdb keeps in-frame clones, though not all of them. The sample carries about 120,000 clones, 80% recorded once. The sequence came from a man between 65 and 85 years old with acute or convalescent COVID-19. The rearrangement joins TRBV3-1 (or the pseudogene TRBV3-2) to TRBJ2-7, with D tentatively TRBD1 (6 bases). The sequenced sample was peripheral blood. CDR3 in amino acids: CASSQGYRSYEQYF. CDR3 bases: TGTGCCAGCTCTCAGGGGTACCGCTCCTACGAGCAGTACTTC.